These 23 T cell receptor beta chains were sequenced from one sample in a study of blood T cell repertoires in COVID-19. Sequencing was performed with immunoSEQ multiplex PCR; in TCRdb, only in-frame clones are kept and a portion is missing. Of under 130,000 clones in the sample, 85% were seen once. Sequenced input: peripheral blood. The receptor set was obtained from a man aged 50 or older with acute or convalescent COVID-19.

DNA of the CDR3: TGCAGCGATGACCGTTTCCGCTATGGCTACACCTTC. Its translation is CSDDRFRYGYTF. The J gene is TRBJ1-2, the V gene TRBV29-1, with D unresolved. Germline V gives CDR1 SQVTM, CDR2 ANQGSEA. V lost 7 bases and J lost 4, with 13 bases in between. The CDR3 is 12 amino acids.

This rearrangement joins TRBV7-8 to TRBJ2-3; 10 bases are a match to TRBD2. V lost 0 bases and J lost 5; bases outside the gene matches: 8. CDR3 length: 17 amino acids. Per germline, CDR1 SGHVS and CDR2 FQNEAQ. The CDR3: CASSLALPAGGLDTQYF. The DNA of the CDR3 is TGTGCCAGCAGCTTAGCGCTACCAGCGGGAGGGCTAGATACGCAGTATTTT.

This clone came up once. The V gene is TRBV10-3, the J gene TRBJ2-1; TRBD1 might be the D (6 bases). V lost 0 bases and J 10 bases, leaving 7 bases between the germline ends. The CDR3 spans 12 residues. The V gene's germline CDR1 is ENHRY and CDR2 SYGVKD. The CDR3, as DNA: TGTGCCATCAGTGAGTCGAGGGGGGAGCAGTTCTTC. Its translation is CAISESRGEQFF.

V and J are TRBV7-9 and TRBJ1-4, with 9 bases matching TRBD1. V dropped 4 bases and J dropped 7; count of bases not matched to a gene: 7. The CDR3 spans 15 residues. Germline CDR1 is SEHNR and CDR2 is FQNEAQ (reference sequence). The CDR3 DNA is TGTGCCAGCAGCTACTCCGGGACAGGGAGTGAAAAACTGTTTTTT. It encodes CASSYSGTGSEKLFF.

The rearrangement links TRBV5-1 to TRBJ2-5, with TRBD1 matching 11 bases. J lost 7 bases, V lost 1 base, and 6 bases had no gene match. The germline gives CDR1 SGHRS, CDR2 YFSETQ. The CDR3 length is 15 residues. CDR3 nucleotides: TGCGCCAGCAGCTTGCGAACCGGGACAGGGGGGACCCAGTACTTC. Residues: CASSLRTGTGGTQYF.

There are a few counts of this clone. The rearrangement joins TRBV4-2 to TRBJ2-7, with D tentatively TRBD1 (6 bases). V was pared by 0 bases and J by 0 bases, with 9 bases between. The CDR3 consists of 15 residues. Germline CDR1 is LGHNA and CDR2 is YNFKEQ. In DNA form, the CDR3 reads TGTGCCAGCAGCCAAGAATCGGACAGCTCCTACGAGCAGTACTTC. Translation: CASSQESDSSYEQYF.

This chain joins TRBV10-2 and TRBJ1-3, with 7 positions matching TRBD1. This CDR3 comprises 14 residues. V was clipped by 6 bases and J by 3 bases; unmatched bases: 5. Per germline, CDR1 WSHSY and CDR2 SAAADI. The CDR3 sequence: CASSAGTVGNTIYF. CDR3 in DNA: TGCGCCAGCAGCGCCGGGACAGTTGGAAACACCATATATTTT.

The chain recombines TRBV9 with TRBJ2-1; 9 bases are shared with TRBD2. The CDR3 has 15 amino acids. CDR1 SGDLS and CDR2 YYNGEE come from the germline V gene. V shed 0 bases and J 4 bases; nucleotides not matched to a gene: 2. CDR3 sequence reads: CASSVVAGGYNEQFF. CDR3 coding DNA: TGTGCCAGCAGCGTAGTTGCGGGAGGGTACAATGAGCAGTTCTTC.

The J gene is TRBJ2-3, the V gene TRBV3-1 (or the pseudogene TRBV3-2); 8 nucleotides align to TRBD1. Germline lookup yields CDR1 LGHDT and CDR2 YNNKEL (reference sequence). V shed 5 bases and J 4 bases; nucleotides not matched to a gene: 5. The CDR3 contains 14 residues. CDR3 in amino acids: CASSAGQGPDTQYF. In DNA form, the CDR3 reads TGTGCCAGCAGCGCCGGACAGGGCCCAGATACGCAGTATTTT.

This sequence joins TRBV3-1 (or the pseudogene TRBV3-2) and TRBJ2-5; TRBD2 agrees at 7 bases. The V gene end was trimmed by 4 bases and the J gene end by 2 bases; junction bases not matched to a gene: 10. CDR1 is LGHDT, CDR2 YNNKEL, per germline (reference sequence). The CDR3 runs 16 residues. Here the CDR3 reads CASSLGRAFTQETQYF. CDR3 bases: TGTGCCAGCAGCCTGGGGAGGGCGTTCACTCAAGAGACCCAGTACTTC.

The genes are TRBV7-8 and TRBJ1-2; 7 bases are shared with TRBD1. CDR3 length equals 14 residues. Germline V gene sequence: CDR1 SGHVS, CDR2 FQNEAQ. V shed 5 bases and J 2 bases; nucleotides not matched to a gene: 5. The CDR3 protein is CASSPQQGNYGYTF. CDR3 in DNA: TGTGCCAGCAGCCCCCAACAGGGGAACTATGGCTACACCTTC.

V gene TRBV5-1 combines with J gene TRBJ1-5, with D possibly being TRBD1 (5 bases). Germline values: CDR1 SGHRS, CDR2 YFSETQ. CDR3 length: 16 amino acids. V shed 3 bases and J shed 0 bases, with 13 bases lying between them. CDR3 sequence (DNA): TGCGCCAGCAGCTCCGGCTCGGGGGGTAGCAATCAGCCCCAGCATTTT. This translates into CASSSGSGGSNQPQHF.

This clone has just a few counts. The chain combines TRBV7-9 with TRBJ1-2; 9 nucleotides align to TRBD1. V was clipped by 3 bases and J by 6 bases; unmatched bases: 5. Germline loops: CDR1 SEHNR, CDR2 FQNEAQ (reference sequence). This CDR3 contains 14 residues. DNA of the CDR3: TGTGCCAGCAGCTTGGGACAGGGTAGGGATGGCTACACCTTC. It is translated as CASSLGQGRDGYTF. The complete variable domain, with remaining parts taken from reference TRBV7-9 and TRBJ1-2, reads DTGVSQNPRHKITKRGQNVTFRCDPISEHNRLYWYRQTLGQGPEFLTYFQNEAQLEKSRLLSDRFSAERPKGSFSTLEIQRTEQGDSAMYLCASSLGQGRDGYTFGSGTRLTVV.

The chain couples TRBV5-1 to TRBJ2-3; 8 bases map to TRBD2. The CDR3 length is 17 residues. The germline V gene encodes CDR1 SGHRS and CDR2 YFSETQ. Germline trimming cut 0 bases from V and 1 base from J; bases unmatched to any gene: 7. The CDR3 is CASSLAPLAGRTDTQYF. As DNA, the CDR3 is TGCGCCAGCAGCTTGGCCCCTTTAGCGGGGCGCACAGATACGCAGTATTTT. Full variable domain (missing parts from reference TRBV5-1 and TRBJ2-3): KAGVTQTPRYLIKTRGQQVTLSCSPISGHRSVSWYQQTPGQGLQFLFEYFSETQRNKGNFPGRFSGRQFSNSRSEMNVSTLELGDSALYLCASSLAPLAGRTDTQYFGPGTRLTVL.

The chain recombines TRBV18 with TRBJ2-7; tentatively, D is TRBD1 (6 bases). Germline loops: CDR1 KGHSH, CDR2 LQKENI. The CDR3 extends over 14 amino acids. Trimming removed 3 bases at V and 1 base at J, with 10 bases between. CDR3 bases: TGTGCCAGCTCACCCCTGGACAGTTCCTACGAGCAGTACTTC. The encoded protein is CASSPLDSSYEQYF.

The gene calls are TRBV5-1 and TRBJ1-2; 7 bases match TRBD1. V lost 1 base to trimming and J lost 4 bases; unmatched junction nucleotides: 10. The CDR3 has 16 amino acids. Germline assignment: CDR1 SGHRS and CDR2 YFSETQ. CDR3 loop: CASSLTGTEGLYGYTF. The DNA of the CDR3 is TGCGCCAGCAGCTTGACCGGGACAGAAGGGCTCTATGGCTACACCTTC.

The chain uses TRBV28 and TRBJ2-7; D gene unclear. The CDR3 loop spans 13 amino acids. The V and J ends lost 8 bases and 6 bases respectively, with 17 bases between them. Per the germline V gene, CDR1 is MDHEN and CDR2 is SYDVKM. This CDR3 is CASGGESMREQYF. CDR3 sequence (DNA): TGTGCCAGCGGTGGAGAAAGTATGCGCGAGCAGTACTTC.

The rearrangement joins TRBV5-8 to TRBJ1-5; D unresolved. V was shortened by 4 bases and J by 9 bases, with 11 bases between the two germline ends. Germline CDR1 is SGHTS and CDR2 is YDEGEE. This CDR3 comprises 12 residues. For the CDR3, the DNA is TGTGCCAGCAGCCTCCCCGAGCGGCCCCAGCATTTT. Translating it yields CASSLPERPQHF.

This chain uses TRBV25-1 with TRBJ1-5; unclear D gene. The V end lost 0 bases, the J end lost 5 bases, and 2 bases lay between the germline ends. Per the germline V gene, CDR1 is MGHDK and CDR2 is SYGVNS. This CDR3 region has 12 residues. CDR3 loop: CASSEYDQPQHF. The CDR3 DNA sequence: TGTGCCAGCAGTGAATACGATCAGCCCCAGCATTTT.

This sequence joins TRBV19 and TRBJ1-4; 7 nucleotides match TRBD1. Germline CDR1 reads LNHDA; CDR2 reads SQIVND (reference sequence). This CDR3 has 18 amino acids. V lost 1 base and J lost 0; bases outside the gene matches: 8. The CDR3 DNA reads as TGTGCCAGTAGTATAGGCAGGGGGTTGTCATCAACTAATGAAAAACTGTTTTTT. Residues: CASSIGRGLSSTNEKLFF.

V and J are TRBV6-2 or TRBV6-3 and TRBJ1-5; D is possibly TRBD1 (5 bases). The V end lost 5 bases, the J end lost 4 bases, and 18 bases lay between the germline ends. Germline V gene sequence: CDR1 MNHEY, CDR2 SVGEGT. The CDR3 is made up of 16 amino acids. The CDR3: CASSGYAQAINQPQHF. The CDR3 DNA reads as TGTGCCAGCAGTGGATATGCACAGGCGATTAATCAGCCCCAGCATTTT.

The chain couples TRBV2 to TRBJ2-5, with D possibly matching TRBD2 (7 bases). The V gene's germline CDR1 is SNHLY and CDR2 FYNNEI. The CDR3 is 15 residues long. V dropped 7 bases and J dropped 3 bases, with 18 bases sitting between them. CDR3 sequence: CASNGGQSRKETQYF. As DNA, the CDR3 is TGTGCCAGCAACGGGGGGCAGTCCAGAAAAGAGACCCAGTACTTC.

The rearrangement links TRBV27 to TRBJ2-7, with a weak D call TRBD1 (5 bases). The V end lost 3 bases, the J end lost 1 base, and 13 bases lay between the germline ends. The germline CDR1 and CDR2 sequences are MNHEY and SMNVEV (reference sequence). This CDR3 is built from 15 residues. The CDR3: CASSFAGRASYEQYF. CDR3 nucleotides: TGTGCCAGCAGTTTCGCCGGCAGGGCTTCCTACGAGCAGTACTTC.